The rows below give T cell receptor beta chains drawn from one sample of a study of blood T cell repertoires in COVID-19. Produced via immunoSEQ multiplex PCR; TCRdb's table is partial and in-frame only. This table has about 71,000 clones, roughly 83% appearing once. Sequenced sample: peripheral blood. These receptors were collected from a man aged 30-40 years with COVID-19, enrolled during active disease. Each CDR3 is given with its conserved first and last residue. A D gene is named only where the DNA matches it firmly. Clone size is given for some rows only: seen once, a few or many times, or a class if the clone is expanded.

TRBJ1-2 | . | . | TRBV29-1 | 10 | TGCAGCGTCGCAGGGTATAGCTACACCTTC | CSVAGYSYTF
TRBJ2-3 | . | once | TRBV5-1 | 14 | TGCGCCAGCAGCTTCGGGACTGCCACAGATACGCAGTATTTT | CASSFGTATDTQYF
TRBJ2-3 | TRBD2 | . | TRBV28 | 15 | TGTGCCAGCAGTCGTAGGGCGGGAGGGGCAGATACGCAGTATTTT | CASSRRAGGADTQYF
TRBJ2-3 | TRBD1 | . | TRBV10-3 | 16 | TGTGCCATCAGTGACCCCGGACAGGGTAGCACAGATACGCAGTATTTT | CAISDPGQGSTDTQYF
TRBJ2-1 | . | . | TRBV19 | 14 | TGTGCCAGTAGTATAAGGGGATTCGGCAATGAGCAGTTCTTC | CASSIRGFGNEQFF
TRBJ2-1 | TRBD2 | . | TRBV19 | 14 | TGTGCCAGTAGTATAGGGGGACTAGCGGGAGAGCGGTTCTTC | CASSIGGLAGERFF
TRBJ1-1 | . | . | TRBV6-5 | 14 | TGTGCCAGCAGTTACTCTTACATGAACACTGAAGCTTTCTTT | CASSYSYMNTEAFF
TRBJ2-7 | . | . | TRBV7-9 | 15 | TGTGCCAGCAGCCCCAGCCAGGGTGTGGCCTACGAGCAGTACTTC | CASSPSQGVAYEQYF
TRBJ2-1 | TRBD1 | . | TRBV7-2 | 13 | TGTGCCAGCGCCCGGGACAGACGGGATGAGCAGTTCTTC | CASARDRRDEQFF
TRBJ2-7 | . | once | TRBV20-1 | 11 | TGCAGTGCCCCCGGGTTGACCGAGCAGTACTTC | CSAPGLTEQYF
TRBJ2-5 | . | . | TRBV19 | 14 | TGTGCCAGTAGTATCCCCGGACAGCCGTGGACCCAGTACTTC | CASSIPGQPWTQYF
TRBJ2-5 | . | . | TRBV7-2 | 13 | TGTGCCAGCAGCTTACGGTTACAAGAGACCCAGTACTTC | CASSLRLQETQYF
TRBJ2-5 | TRBD2 | . | TRBV25-1 | 16 | TGTGCCAGCAGTTTTGGCGGGAGGGCCCAAGGAGAGACCCAGTACTTC | CASSFGGRAQGETQYF
TRBJ2-7 | . | . | TRBV9 | 13 | TGTGCCAGCAGCGCAACTCCCGGGGGCGAGCAGTACTTC | CASSATPGGEQYF
TRBJ1-5 | . | few | TRBV7-9 | 15 | TGTGCCAGCAGCTTAGCGGGCAGGAGCAATCAGCCCCAGCATTTT | CASSLAGRSNQPQHF
TRBJ2-2 | . | . | TRBV28 | 13 | TGTGCCAGCAGACTTCTCGGGGTCGGGGAGCTGTTTTTT | CASRLLGVGELFF
TRBJ2-3 | TRBD1 | . | TRBV6-4 | 17 | TGTGCCAGCAGTGAGTTCGGGACAGGGGGCCTCACAGATACGCAGTATTTT | CASSEFGTGGLTDTQYF
TRBJ2-3 | TRBD2 | . | TRBV6-4 | 16 | TGTGCCAGCAGTGACGGGGCGGGAGGAAGCACAGATACGCAGTATTTT | CASSDGAGGSTDTQYF
TRBJ1-1 | . | once | TRBV7-9 | 12 | TGTGCCAGCAGCTTAGTTCTCGGGGGGGCTTTCTTT | CASSLVLGGAFF
TRBJ2-5 | TRBD2 | once | TRBV28 | 13 | TGTGCCACCTCCGGGGGAGGGGAAGAGACCCAGTACTTC | CATSGGGEETQYF
TRBJ2-7 | . | . | TRBV4-1 | 14 | TGCGCCAGCAGCCCACAGACACCTCTGGACGAGCAGTACTTC | CASSPQTPLDEQYF
TRBJ2-7 | . | . | TRBV3-1/TRBV3-2 | 14 | TGTGCCAGCAGCCAAGATTCGGGGTCCCACGAGCAGTACTTC | CASSQDSGSHEQYF
TRBJ1-2 | TRBD1 | . | TRBV5-1 | 14 | TGCGCCAGCACCCGGGACAGGGCAAACTATGGCTACACCTTC | CASTRDRANYGYTF
TRBJ1-6 | . | . | TRBV5-4 | 14 | TGTGCCAGCAGCTTGATCGGGGATAATTCACCCCTCCACTTT | CASSLIGDNSPLHF
TRBJ1-1 | . | . | TRBV3-1/TRBV3-2 | 12 | TGTGCCAGCAGCCAAGTGAGGGGGGGAGCTTTCTTT | CASSQVRGGAFF
TRBJ1-2 | . | . | TRBV12-5 | 12 | TGTGCTAGTGGTACGACAGTGGACGGCTACACCTTC | CASGTTVDGYTF
TRBJ2-2 | . | few | TRBV4-3 | 16 | TGCGCCAGCAGCCCGGAAGGTAGCTCCAACACCGGGGAGCTGTTTTTT | CASSPEGSSNTGELFF
TRBJ2-5 | TRBD1 | . | TRBV25-1 | 18 | TGTGCCAGCAGTGAATCCCCCCAGAGACAGGGGGCCAGAGAGACCCAGTACTTC | CASSESPQRQGARETQYF
TRBJ2-4 | TRBD1 | . | TRBV19 | 18 | TGTGCCAGTAGTATTGCGGCCGGACAGGGGGCGAGGAAAAACATTCAGTACTTC | CASSIAAGQGARKNIQYF
TRBJ2-7 | . | . | TRBV2 | 14 | TGTGCCAGCAGCCACGGGACAATTCTCTACGAGCAGTACTTC | CASSHGTILYEQYF
TRBJ2-7 | TRBD2 | . | TRBV9 | 13 | TGTGCCAGCAGCGCGGGACTAGCCGGCGAGCAGTACTTC | CASSAGLAGEQYF
TRBJ1-4 | . | . | TRBV9 | 15 | TGTGCCAGCAGCGCGAGGCGGACAACTAATGAAAAACTGTTTTTT | CASSARRTTNEKLFF
TRBJ1-2 | . | . | TRBV6-5 | 14 | TGTGCCAGCAGTTACGGCCAGGGATACGGTGGCTACACCTTC | CASSYGQGYGGYTF
TRBJ1-3 | . | . | TRBV5-5 | 20 | TGTGCCAGCAGCTTGTTGTCAGGGGCAACCTTGATCACTTCTGGAAACACCATATATTTT | CASSLLSGATLITSGNTIYF